This is a list of T cell receptor beta chains from one sample in a study of sequential checkpoint blockade in melanoma. Method: immunoSEQ multiplex PCR; TCRdb's copy keeps in-frame clones and lacks some. The sample holds some 9,600 clones; 75% are singletons and the top ten take about an eighth. Sample: CD8+ T cells sorted from blood (inferred from file names), taken from a patient given nivolumab and ipilimumab in sequence. Receptors originate from a human donor with melanoma. The CDR3 runs from the conserved cysteine through the conserved F or W. The order of the fields is J gene, clone size, V gene, D gene, CDR3 DNA, CDR3 protein. The D gene is left open where the match is weak. A row's size may be missing; if present it is once, few, many or a size class.

j_gene: TRBJ1-2; abundance: few; v_gene: TRBV6-6; d_gene: .; CDR3nt: TGTGCCAGCAGTTACTCCCCAGGGGCTGGCTATGGCTACACCTTC; CDR3aa: CASSYSPGAGYGYTF
j_gene: TRBJ2-7; abundance: .; v_gene: TRBV7-2; d_gene: TRBD2; CDR3nt: TGTGCCAGCAGCTCCTTAGCGGGAGGAGGGGACGAGCAGTACTTC; CDR3aa: CASSSLAGGGDEQYF
j_gene: TRBJ2-3; abundance: .; v_gene: TRBV7-3; d_gene: TRBD2; CDR3nt: TGTGCCAGCAGCTTTACTAGCGCAACAGATACGCAGTATTTT; CDR3aa: CASSFTSATDTQYF
j_gene: TRBJ2-7; abundance: .; v_gene: TRBV28; d_gene: TRBD2; CDR3nt: TGTGCCAGTTTCGGGCTAGCGGGAGAAAGGGTCTCCTACGAGCAGTACTTC; CDR3aa: CASFGLAGERVSYEQYF
j_gene: TRBJ1-5; abundance: .; v_gene: TRBV2; d_gene: .; CDR3nt: TGTGCCAGCAGTAATCCTCAGGACAGACAATATAGCAATCAGCCCCAGCATTTT; CDR3aa: CASSNPQDRQYSNQPQHF
j_gene: TRBJ1-5; abundance: once; v_gene: TRBV28; d_gene: .; CDR3nt: TGTGCCAGCTCCCCTACCATAGGGGCGGATCAGCCCCAGCATTTT; CDR3aa: CASSPTIGADQPQHF
j_gene: TRBJ1-2; abundance: .; v_gene: TRBV15; d_gene: .; CDR3nt: TGTGCCACCAGCAGTACAGGGAACTATGGCTACACCTTC; CDR3aa: CATSSTGNYGYTF
j_gene: TRBJ2-1; abundance: few; v_gene: TRBV6-1; d_gene: TRBD2; CDR3nt: TGTGCCAGCCGACTAGCGGGGGACTACAATGAGCAGTTCTTC; CDR3aa: CASRLAGDYNEQFF
j_gene: TRBJ2-1; abundance: .; v_gene: TRBV9; d_gene: TRBD1; CDR3nt: TGTGCCAGCAGCGTCCGGACAGGGGGAAGGAATGAGCAGTTCTTC; CDR3aa: CASSVRTGGRNEQFF
j_gene: TRBJ2-7; abundance: .; v_gene: TRBV29-1; d_gene: TRBD2; CDR3nt: TGCAGCGTTGAGCCACTAGCGGGAGGTTACGAGCAGTACTTC; CDR3aa: CSVEPLAGGYEQYF
j_gene: TRBJ1-2; abundance: large; v_gene: TRBV5-4; d_gene: TRBD1; CDR3nt: TGTGCCAGCAGCGATGACAGGGGGCGGGTTGGCTACACCTTC; CDR3aa: CASSDDRGRVGYTF
j_gene: TRBJ2-7; abundance: few; v_gene: TRBV28; d_gene: TRBD2; CDR3nt: TGTGCCAGCAGTTTGGTGACTAGCGGGACAGGCTCCTACGAGCAGTACTTC; CDR3aa: CASSLVTSGTGSYEQYF
j_gene: TRBJ2-3; abundance: few; v_gene: TRBV5-6; d_gene: TRBD1; CDR3nt: TGTGCCAGCAGCCTGGAACAGGGGGCATCAGATACGCAGTATTTT; CDR3aa: CASSLEQGASDTQYF
j_gene: TRBJ2-7; abundance: .; v_gene: TRBV19; d_gene: TRBD2; CDR3nt: TGTGCCAGTAGTCAGTTAGCGGGAACCTACGAGCAGTACTTC; CDR3aa: CASSQLAGTYEQYF
j_gene: TRBJ2-1; abundance: once; v_gene: TRBV5-6; d_gene: TRBD2; CDR3nt: TGTGCCAGCAGCTTCGGCGGGAGCGGCGGTGAGCAGTTCTTC; CDR3aa: CASSFGGSGGEQFF
j_gene: TRBJ2-1; abundance: few; v_gene: TRBV13; d_gene: TRBD2; CDR3nt: TGTGCCAGCAGCTCCGGACTAGCGGGAGTTTACAATGAGCAGTTCTTC; CDR3aa: CASSSGLAGVYNEQFF
j_gene: TRBJ1-1; abundance: .; v_gene: TRBV28; d_gene: .; CDR3nt: TGTGCCAGCAGGGGTCGAAGACTTGGGGAGTTTGATTTGGCTTTCTTT; CDR3aa: CASRGRRLGEFDLAFF
j_gene: TRBJ1-2; abundance: .; v_gene: TRBV27; d_gene: TRBD1; CDR3nt: TGTGCCAGCAGATCAACAGGGGGCACGCCTTATGGCTACACCTTC; CDR3aa: CASRSTGGTPYGYTF
j_gene: TRBJ1-1; abundance: few; v_gene: TRBV4-1; d_gene: .; CDR3nt: TGCGCCAGCAGCCTTACGGTCCATAGCGCGAACACTGAAGCTTTCTTT; CDR3aa: CASSLTVHSANTEAFF
j_gene: TRBJ2-7; abundance: large; v_gene: TRBV5-8; d_gene: TRBD2; CDR3nt: TGTGCCAGCAGCTTGCTAAGCGGGAGACACGAGCAGTACTTC; CDR3aa: CASSLLSGRHEQYF
j_gene: TRBJ2-2; abundance: .; v_gene: TRBV4-1; d_gene: TRBD2; CDR3nt: TGCGCCAGCAGTCCTACTGGGACTAGCGGGAGGGGGACCGGGGAGCTGTTTTTT; CDR3aa: CASSPTGTSGRGTGELFF
j_gene: TRBJ2-7; abundance: .; v_gene: TRBV5-1; d_gene: TRBD2; CDR3nt: TGCGCCAGCAGCTTGTCCCAGCGGGAGGCTCACGAGCAGTACTTC; CDR3aa: CASSLSQREAHEQYF
j_gene: TRBJ2-3; abundance: few; v_gene: TRBV27; d_gene: TRBD1; CDR3nt: TGTGCCAGCAGCCCCCTCCGGGACAGGATTACAGATACGCAGTATTTT; CDR3aa: CASSPLRDRITDTQYF
j_gene: TRBJ2-1; abundance: .; v_gene: TRBV7-9; d_gene: TRBD2; CDR3nt: TGTGCCAGCAGGGTCTATCTAGCGGGAGCTTACAATGAGCAGTTCTTC; CDR3aa: CASRVYLAGAYNEQFF
j_gene: TRBJ2-1; abundance: .; v_gene: TRBV27; d_gene: TRBD2; CDR3nt: TGTGCCAGCAGTTTATCCCTAGCGGGAGTCAATGAGCAGTTCTTC; CDR3aa: CASSLSLAGVNEQFF
j_gene: TRBJ2-1; abundance: .; v_gene: TRBV27; d_gene: TRBD1; CDR3nt: TGTGCCAGCAGTTTCTGGGACAGCTCCTACAATGAGCAGTTCTTC; CDR3aa: CASSFWDSSYNEQFF
j_gene: TRBJ2-7; abundance: .; v_gene: TRBV7-6; d_gene: TRBD1; CDR3nt: TGTGCCAGCAGCTTTGGACAGGGGGACGAGCAGTACTTC; CDR3aa: CASSFGQGDEQYF
j_gene: TRBJ1-4; abundance: .; v_gene: TRBV5-5; d_gene: .; CDR3nt: TGTGCCAGCAGCTTGGTTCGGCAGGGAGGCACTAATGAAAAACTGTTTTTT; CDR3aa: CASSLVRQGGTNEKLFF
j_gene: TRBJ2-7; abundance: .; v_gene: TRBV4-1; d_gene: TRBD2; CDR3nt: TGCGCCAGCAGCCAACTTCCGGGGGGGGCCTACGAGCAGTACTTC; CDR3aa: CASSQLPGGAYEQYF
j_gene: TRBJ1-2; abundance: .; v_gene: TRBV29-1; d_gene: TRBD1; CDR3nt: TGCAGCGGTGAAGTGGACAGGGAACCTGCGGGTGGCTACACCTTC; CDR3aa: CSGEVDREPAGGYTF
j_gene: TRBJ2-7; abundance: .; v_gene: TRBV7-8; d_gene: TRBD2; CDR3nt: TGTGCCAGCAGCTTAGGGGGTTTAGCGGGTCGCTACGAGCAGTACTTC; CDR3aa: CASSLGGLAGRYEQYF
j_gene: TRBJ1-2; abundance: .; v_gene: TRBV7-9; d_gene: TRBD1; CDR3nt: TGTGCCAGCAGCCAAGGGGGCGCGGTTGGCTACACCTTC; CDR3aa: CASSQGGAVGYTF
j_gene: TRBJ1-1; abundance: .; v_gene: TRBV7-9; d_gene: .; CDR3nt: TGTGCCAGCAGCTTTAGCACAAGGACTGAAGCTTTCTTT; CDR3aa: CASSFSTRTEAFF
j_gene: TRBJ2-5; abundance: .; v_gene: TRBV5-4; d_gene: .; CDR3nt: TGTGCCAGCAGCTTGGATCGGACAGAAGAGACCCAGTACTTC; CDR3aa: CASSLDRTEETQYF
j_gene: TRBJ1-5; abundance: .; v_gene: TRBV18; d_gene: .; CDR3nt: TGTGCCAGCTCACCAAATTGGGCAGGTGAGCCATTGATTCATCAGCCCCAGCATTTT; CDR3aa: CASSPNWAGEPLIHQPQHF
j_gene: TRBJ2-3; abundance: .; v_gene: TRBV7-9; d_gene: TRBD2; CDR3nt: TGTGCCAGCAGCTCCGGCCCGGGACTAGGTGTCACAGATACGCAGTATTTT; CDR3aa: CASSSGPGLGVTDTQYF
j_gene: TRBJ2-2; abundance: .; v_gene: TRBV29-1; d_gene: TRBD2; CDR3nt: TGCAGCGTTGATGGACTAGCGGGAGAGGGGGCCAACACCGGGGAGCTGTTTTTT; CDR3aa: CSVDGLAGEGANTGELFF
j_gene: TRBJ1-2; abundance: .; v_gene: TRBV29-1; d_gene: .; CDR3nt: TGCCTAATTCCCCGGGAATATGGCTACACCTTC; CDR3aa: CLIPREYGYTF
j_gene: TRBJ1-1; abundance: once; v_gene: TRBV27; d_gene: .; CDR3nt: TGTGCCAGCAGTTTCAGGGGATTAATGATGAACACTGAAGCTTTCTTT; CDR3aa: CASSFRGLMMNTEAFF
j_gene: TRBJ2-7; abundance: .; v_gene: TRBV6-5; d_gene: TRBD1; CDR3nt: TGTGCCAGCAGTTATACAGGGGTCTTTTACGAGCAGTACTTC; CDR3aa: CASSYTGVFYEQYF
j_gene: TRBJ2-7; abundance: .; v_gene: TRBV10-3; d_gene: .; CDR3nt: TGTGCCATCAGTGCCTCAATAGGGGGAGGGCCCGACGAGCAGTACTTC; CDR3aa: CAISASIGGGPDEQYF
j_gene: TRBJ1-2; abundance: .; v_gene: TRBV5-6; d_gene: TRBD1; CDR3nt: TGTGCCAGCAGCGACCGGGACAGGGGATGGTGGGGCTACACCTTC; CDR3aa: CASSDRDRGWWGYTF
j_gene: TRBJ2-2; abundance: few; v_gene: TRBV25-1; d_gene: .; CDR3nt: TGTGCCACAACGAAGGGGGAGTACACCGGGGAGCTGTTTTTT; CDR3aa: CATTKGEYTGELFF
j_gene: TRBJ2-1; abundance: .; v_gene: TRBV14; d_gene: .; CDR3nt: TGTGCCAGCAGCCCCGGACTCTTCTCCTACAATGAGCAGTTCTTC; CDR3aa: CASSPGLFSYNEQFF
j_gene: TRBJ1-1; abundance: .; v_gene: TRBV6-5; d_gene: .; CDR3nt: TGTGCCAGCAGTTACGGCACAGGGATTTTGAACACTGAAGCTTTCTTT; CDR3aa: CASSYGTGILNTEAFF
j_gene: TRBJ2-1; abundance: once; v_gene: TRBV29-1; d_gene: TRBD2; CDR3nt: TGCAGCGTCGCGACTAGCGGAACCTACAATGAGCAGTTCTTC; CDR3aa: CSVATSGTYNEQFF
j_gene: TRBJ2-1; abundance: .; v_gene: TRBV7-9; d_gene: .; CDR3nt: TGTGCCAGCAGCTCTCTGGACCTGGGGGGCAATGAGCAGTTCTTC; CDR3aa: CASSSLDLGGNEQFF
j_gene: TRBJ2-1; abundance: .; v_gene: TRBV6-1; d_gene: .; CDR3nt: TGTGCCAGCAGTGAACAGGGCTTATACAATGAGCAGTTCTTC; CDR3aa: CASSEQGLYNEQFF
j_gene: TRBJ1-5; abundance: .; v_gene: TRBV15; d_gene: .; CDR3nt: TGTGCCACCAGCAAAGGTCCGGGACAATCCCCAAGAGAGGCCCAGCATTTT; CDR3aa: CATSKGPGQSPREAQHF
j_gene: TRBJ1-4; abundance: once; v_gene: TRBV5-1; d_gene: .; CDR3nt: TGCGCCAGCAGCGAGGACACGGCTTACCACGGTGAAAAACTGTTTTTT; CDR3aa: CASSEDTAYHGEKLFF
j_gene: TRBJ2-7; abundance: .; v_gene: TRBV30; d_gene: TRBD1; CDR3nt: TGTGCCTGGTTACCCGGGACAGGGAATCGTGACGAGCAGTACTTC; CDR3aa: CAWLPGTGNRDEQYF
j_gene: TRBJ2-1; abundance: .; v_gene: TRBV30; d_gene: TRBD2; CDR3nt: TGTGCCTGGACTGCTACTAGCGGGATCTACAATGAGCAGTTCTTC; CDR3aa: CAWTATSGIYNEQFF
j_gene: TRBJ2-1; abundance: large; v_gene: TRBV6-4; d_gene: TRBD1; CDR3nt: TGTGCCAGCAGTGAGTTACAGGGGGCACACAATGAGCAGTTCTTC; CDR3aa: CASSELQGAHNEQFF
j_gene: TRBJ1-1; abundance: .; v_gene: TRBV5-4; d_gene: .; CDR3nt: TGTGCCAGCACCCACTCGGGGACTGAAGCTTTCTTT; CDR3aa: CASTHSGTEAFF
j_gene: TRBJ1-1; abundance: .; v_gene: TRBV29-1; d_gene: TRBD1; CDR3nt: TGCAGCGTCGAAACAGGGGACACTGAAGCTTTCTTT; CDR3aa: CSVETGDTEAFF
j_gene: TRBJ1-1; abundance: .; v_gene: TRBV9; d_gene: .; CDR3nt: TGTGCCAGCAGCGTAGTAGTAGGGGTCAAAAACACTGAAGCTTTCTTT; CDR3aa: CASSVVVGVKNTEAFF
j_gene: TRBJ2-7; abundance: .; v_gene: TRBV25-1; d_gene: TRBD1; CDR3nt: TGTGCCAGCAGTGAGGGGACAGGGGCGTACGAGCAGTACTTC; CDR3aa: CASSEGTGAYEQYF